This T cell receptor (beta chain) was sequenced in a study of T cells in Graves' hyperthyroidism and ophthalmopathy. General study results and limits: Median prediction lead before ophthalmopathy onset was around 7 months with the model.

V gave up 5 bases and J gave up 4 bases; unmatched junction bases: 6. Germline V gene lookup returns CDR1 MNHEY and CDR2 SVGEGT. CDR3 length: 15 amino acids. Amplification of TCR beta CDR3 regions was performed using RNA transcripts as template. HTBI primers were employed in a first-round RT-PCR of the TCR CDR3. TCRdb re-called the multiplex PCR reads with MiXCR, one entry per CDR3 protein. The sample consists of 640,000 or so distinct CDR3 sequences, under 15% of them appearing once. Of note for this clonotype: Its antigen is not known.

The study left out patients who had uncontrolled infection, other autoimmune disease, pregnancy or lactation. Thyroid ultrasound and orbital computed tomography, with clinical symptoms and serum thyroxine and TRAb, informed diagnoses. The chain employs TRBV6-2 or TRBV6-3 and TRBJ2-7, with TRBD2 identical over 12 bases. The sample comprised blood. This sequence was found in a woman aged 40 to 50 with Graves' ophthalmopathy. CDR3 in DNA: TGTGCCAGCAGTGGAGGACTAGCGGGAAGGTACGAGCAGTACTTC. Protein sequence: CASSGGLAGRYEQYF.